A selection of T cell receptor beta chains follows, all from one sample in a study of cytomegalovirus exposure and HLA in healthy donors. Repertoires were generated with immunoSEQ multiplex PCR, while TCRdb's copy carries only in-frame clones and drops some. The sample holds tens of thousands of clones, just under 80% seen once. Sequenced: PBMCs. The receptors were sampled from a man aged 35 to 55 in good health and CMV-seronegative. Both conserved end residues are part of each CDR3. Each record gives: V gene, J gene, clone size, D gene, CDR3 DNA, CDR3 protein. A D gene is named only where the DNA matches it firmly. Not every row has a clone size; where given, it reads once, few, many or a size class.

v_gene: TRBV5-1
j_gene: TRBJ2-7
abundance: NA
d_gene: NA
CDR3nt: TGCGCCAGCAGCTTCTCAGGGTCCTACGAGCAGTACTTC
CDR3aa: CASSFSGSYEQYF

v_gene: TRBV4-2
j_gene: TRBJ2-5
abundance: NA
d_gene: NA
CDR3nt: TGTGCCAGCAGCCAAGAAGGGGGGGTAGTACGGGAGACCCAGTACTTC
CDR3aa: CASSQEGGVVRETQYF

v_gene: TRBV6-1
j_gene: TRBJ2-5
abundance: NA
d_gene: TRBD2
CDR3nt: TGTGCCATCAGTGAGTCGAGGCTAGCGGGAGTCGGAGAGACCCAGTACTTC
CDR3aa: CAISESRLAGVGETQYF

v_gene: TRBV7-9
j_gene: TRBJ1-1
abundance: NA
d_gene: TRBD1
CDR3nt: TGTTCCAGCAGCACCGACAGGGCCAAAGCTTTCTTT
CDR3aa: CSSSTDRAKAFF

v_gene: TRBV4-2
j_gene: TRBJ2-7
abundance: NA
d_gene: NA
CDR3nt: TGTGCCAGCAGCCAAGATCTATCAGGGAAAGGCTCCTACGAGCAGTACTTC
CDR3aa: CASSQDLSGKGSYEQYF

v_gene: TRBV2
j_gene: TRBJ1-1
abundance: NA
d_gene: NA
CDR3nt: TGTGCCAGCAGTGAAGCGCGGGTTGGGGTCACTGAAGCTTTCTTT
CDR3aa: CASSEARVGVTEAFF

v_gene: TRBV6-5
j_gene: TRBJ1-5
abundance: NA
d_gene: TRBD1
CDR3nt: TGTGCCAGCAGGAGCAGGGGGAGCAATCAGCCCCAGCATTTT
CDR3aa: CASRSRGSNQPQHF

v_gene: TRBV15
j_gene: TRBJ1-5
abundance: NA
d_gene: TRBD1
CDR3nt: TGTGCCACCAGCAGAGGACAGGGGGCGGGTCAGCCCCAGCATTTT
CDR3aa: CATSRGQGAGQPQHF

v_gene: TRBV7-9
j_gene: TRBJ1-2
abundance: NA
d_gene: NA
CDR3nt: TGTGCCAGCAGCCCCCTGTACTCACGCTATGGCTACACCTTC
CDR3aa: CASSPLYSRYGYTF

v_gene: TRBV21-1
j_gene: TRBJ2-7
abundance: NA
d_gene: NA
CDR3nt: TGTGCCAGCAGCAAAGGTAAGCGGGACCACGAGCAGTACTTC
CDR3aa: CASSKGKRDHEQYF

v_gene: TRBV10-1
j_gene: TRBJ2-7
abundance: NA
d_gene: NA
CDR3nt: TGCGCCAGCAGTGACGGCGGGGCCGCTTCCTACGAGCAGTACTTC
CDR3aa: CASSDGGAASYEQYF

v_gene: TRBV5-1
j_gene: TRBJ1-3
abundance: NA
d_gene: NA
CDR3nt: TGCGCCAGCAGCTTGGGCGGCAGTCGCAAAGGAAACACCATATATTTT
CDR3aa: CASSLGGSRKGNTIYF

v_gene: TRBV29-1
j_gene: TRBJ2-3
abundance: NA
d_gene: NA
CDR3nt: TGCAGCGGGGAGACCCACACAGATACGCAGTATTTT
CDR3aa: CSGETHTDTQYF

v_gene: TRBV7-9
j_gene: TRBJ1-5
abundance: NA
d_gene: NA
CDR3nt: TGTGCCAGCAGCTTGGACGGGATCGATCAGCCCCAGCATTTT
CDR3aa: CASSLDGIDQPQHF

v_gene: TRBV7-9
j_gene: TRBJ1-2
abundance: NA
d_gene: TRBD1
CDR3nt: TGTGCCAGCAGCATGGGACAGGAGAACTATGGCTACACCTTC
CDR3aa: CASSMGQENYGYTF

v_gene: TRBV2
j_gene: TRBJ2-1
abundance: NA
d_gene: NA
CDR3nt: TGTGCCAGCAGTGAAGAGGGCCTAGGGACTTACAATGAGCAGTTCTTC
CDR3aa: CASSEEGLGTYNEQFF

v_gene: TRBV27
j_gene: TRBJ1-1
abundance: NA
d_gene: NA
CDR3nt: TGTGCCAGCAGTTTAACTAGACAGAACACTGAAGCTTTCTTT
CDR3aa: CASSLTRQNTEAFF

v_gene: TRBV9
j_gene: TRBJ2-3
abundance: NA
d_gene: NA
CDR3nt: TGTGCCAGCAGCGTAGTTTCCGGGAGCACAGATACGCAGTATTTT
CDR3aa: CASSVVSGSTDTQYF

v_gene: TRBV27
j_gene: TRBJ1-2
abundance: NA
d_gene: NA
CDR3nt: TGTGCCAGCAGTTTCAGGGGCGGGGGCTACACCTTC
CDR3aa: CASSFRGGGYTF

v_gene: TRBV5-5
j_gene: TRBJ2-7
abundance: few
d_gene: TRBD2
CDR3nt: TGTGCCAGCAGCTCGACTCGTTGGGTAGCGGGAGCCCCCTACGAGCAGTACTTC
CDR3aa: CASSSTRWVAGAPYEQYF

v_gene: TRBV4-2
j_gene: TRBJ1-5
abundance: NA
d_gene: NA
CDR3nt: TGTGCCAGCAGCCAAGAATATGGCACCGATCAGCCCCAGCATTTT
CDR3aa: CASSQEYGTDQPQHF